The rows below give T cell receptor beta chains drawn from one sample of a study of T cell repertoires in ileal Crohn's disease. Measured with immunoSEQ multiplex PCR; TCRdb has only the in-frame clones, and not every one. This sample has some 15,000 clones, with around 78% found just once. The source material was ileal tissue. Source of these receptors: an adult with Crohn's disease. Both conserved end residues are part of each CDR3. The D gene is left open where the match is weak. For some rows the clone size is stated as once, few or many, or as a class when expanded; others skip it.

abundance: .; j_gene: TRBJ1-4; v_gene: TRBV29-1; d_gene: .; CDR3nt: TGCAGCGTACAGGACTTTACTAATGAAAAACTGTTTTTT; CDR3aa: CSVQDFTNEKLFF
abundance: .; j_gene: TRBJ2-5; v_gene: TRBV6-5; d_gene: .; CDR3nt: TGTGCCAGCAGTTACCTAGACTCCCACGGGGGGACCCAGTACTTC; CDR3aa: CASSYLDSHGGTQYF
abundance: once; j_gene: TRBJ1-4; v_gene: TRBV18; d_gene: .; CDR3nt: TGTGCCAGCTCACCGAACAGGGATTCTAATGAAAAACTGTTTTTT; CDR3aa: CASSPNRDSNEKLFF
abundance: .; j_gene: TRBJ2-7; v_gene: TRBV5-5; d_gene: .; CDR3nt: TGTGCCAGCAGCCCTGGGGGCGGGACCTCCCTGGAGCAGTACTTC; CDR3aa: CASSPGGGTSLEQYF
abundance: .; j_gene: TRBJ1-1; v_gene: TRBV18; d_gene: TRBD1; CDR3nt: TGTGCCAGCTCCCGCGACAGGGAGACAATGAACACTGAAGCTTTCTTT; CDR3aa: CASSRDRETMNTEAFF
abundance: .; j_gene: TRBJ2-1; v_gene: TRBV7-6; d_gene: TRBD2; CDR3nt: TGTGCCAGCAGCTTCACTAGCGGGGGGGACGGTGAGCAGTTCTTC; CDR3aa: CASSFTSGGDGEQFF
abundance: once; j_gene: TRBJ2-2; v_gene: TRBV4-1; d_gene: .; CDR3nt: TGCGCCAGCAGCCAAGATTTGGCCGGGGAGCTGTTTTTT; CDR3aa: CASSQDLAGELFF
abundance: .; j_gene: TRBJ2-5; v_gene: TRBV6-5; d_gene: TRBD1; CDR3nt: TGTGCCAGCAGATTTGGACAGGTCATCCAAGAGACCCAGTACTTC; CDR3aa: CASRFGQVIQETQYF
abundance: once; j_gene: TRBJ2-1; v_gene: TRBV28; d_gene: TRBD1; CDR3nt: TGTGCCAGCAGACAAGGGGACAGGAGGTACAATGAGCAGTTCTTC; CDR3aa: CASRQGDRRYNEQFF
abundance: few; j_gene: TRBJ1-5; v_gene: TRBV29-1; d_gene: .; CDR3nt: TGCAGCGTTGCTGCCAGGGAAGATCAGCCCCAGCATTTT; CDR3aa: CSVAAREDQPQHF
abundance: .; j_gene: TRBJ2-5; v_gene: TRBV2; d_gene: .; CDR3nt: TGTGCCAGCAGTTTGCAGGGGCCCGCCGAGACCCAGTACTTC; CDR3aa: CASSLQGPAETQYF
abundance: .; j_gene: TRBJ1-3; v_gene: TRBV15; d_gene: .; CDR3nt: TGTGCCACCAGCAGAAAGCTTTCCCGGATGACTGGAAACACCATATATTTT; CDR3aa: CATSRKLSRMTGNTIYF
abundance: .; j_gene: TRBJ2-2; v_gene: TRBV29-1; d_gene: TRBD1; CDR3nt: TGCAGCGTCGGGGGACAGGGCGGCGGGGAGCTGTTTTTT; CDR3aa: CSVGGQGGGELFF
abundance: once; j_gene: TRBJ1-1; v_gene: TRBV11-2; d_gene: .; CDR3nt: TGTGCCAGCAGCCCCAATCTTGAAGCTTTCTTT; CDR3aa: CASSPNLEAFF
abundance: once; j_gene: TRBJ1-5; v_gene: TRBV7-8; d_gene: .; CDR3nt: TGTGCCAGCAGCTTGGGCGGGGACCAGCCCCAGCATTTT; CDR3aa: CASSLGGDQPQHF
abundance: .; j_gene: TRBJ2-5; v_gene: TRBV7-8; d_gene: .; CDR3nt: TGTGCCAGCAGCTTAGTTTGGGGAACACTCCAAGAGACCCAGTACTTC; CDR3aa: CASSLVWGTLQETQYF
abundance: .; j_gene: TRBJ2-7; v_gene: TRBV19; d_gene: .; CDR3nt: TGTGCCAGTAGCGACTATCTTGGGGGGTCCTACGAGCAGTACTTC; CDR3aa: CASSDYLGGSYEQYF
abundance: .; j_gene: TRBJ1-6; v_gene: TRBV7-2; d_gene: .; CDR3nt: TGTGCCAGCAGCGATCGTATGGCATCCCGGAGTCGAGCCCTCCACTTT; CDR3aa: CASSDRMASRSRALHF
abundance: .; j_gene: TRBJ2-1; v_gene: TRBV7-3; d_gene: .; CDR3nt: TGTGCCAGCAGCTTAAGCGGACGCAATGAGCAGTTCTTC; CDR3aa: CASSLSGRNEQFF
abundance: .; j_gene: TRBJ2-1; v_gene: TRBV29-1; d_gene: .; CDR3nt: TGCAGCCCCCCGGGACTCCGATTTTACAATGAGCAGTTCTTC; CDR3aa: CSPPGLRFYNEQFF
abundance: .; j_gene: TRBJ2-7; v_gene: TRBV25-1; d_gene: .; CDR3nt: TGTGCCAGCAGTGAGACCGACGGGGGTTTCCACGAGCAGTACTTC; CDR3aa: CASSETDGGFHEQYF
abundance: .; j_gene: TRBJ2-7; v_gene: TRBV5-1; d_gene: .; CDR3nt: TGCGCCAGCACCTGGCTGGCAGGGTCCTACGAGCAGTACTTC; CDR3aa: CASTWLAGSYEQYF
abundance: .; j_gene: TRBJ2-7; v_gene: TRBV5-5; d_gene: TRBD1; CDR3nt: TGTGCCAGCAGCCCGGGACAGGGAGGCTACGAGCAGTACTTC; CDR3aa: CASSPGQGGYEQYF
abundance: few; j_gene: TRBJ2-4; v_gene: TRBV10-3; d_gene: .; CDR3nt: TGTGCCATCAGTGATAGTAGGGGGAAAAACATTCAGTACTTC; CDR3aa: CAISDSRGKNIQYF
abundance: .; j_gene: TRBJ1-2; v_gene: TRBV10-3; d_gene: .; CDR3nt: TGTGCCATCAGTGTTACAGCGGATGGCTACACCTTC; CDR3aa: CAISVTADGYTF
abundance: .; j_gene: TRBJ1-1; v_gene: TRBV5-1; d_gene: .; CDR3nt: TGCGCCAGCAGCGTCGGCCGTGAATGGGTCACTGAAGCTTTCTTT; CDR3aa: CASSVGREWVTEAFF
abundance: few; j_gene: TRBJ1-5; v_gene: TRBV19; d_gene: .; CDR3nt: TGTGCCAGTAGTATCGCCTTAAATCAGCCCCAGCATTTT; CDR3aa: CASSIALNQPQHF
abundance: .; j_gene: TRBJ2-2; v_gene: TRBV6-1; d_gene: .; CDR3nt: TGTGCCAGCAGAAAAGGGACAACCGGGGAGCTGTTTTTT; CDR3aa: CASRKGTTGELFF
abundance: .; j_gene: TRBJ1-1; v_gene: TRBV5-1; d_gene: .; CDR3nt: TGCGCCAGCAGCTTGGGATGGGGGAACACTGAAGCTTTCTTT; CDR3aa: CASSLGWGNTEAFF
abundance: .; j_gene: TRBJ2-7; v_gene: TRBV6-6; d_gene: .; CDR3nt: TGTGCCAGCAGTTACCGGGACACAGCCTACGAGCAGTACTTC; CDR3aa: CASSYRDTAYEQYF
abundance: once; j_gene: TRBJ1-1; v_gene: TRBV15; d_gene: .; CDR3nt: TGTGCCACCAGCAGAGGGAGGGGGAACACTGAAGCTTTCTTT; CDR3aa: CATSRGRGNTEAFF
abundance: .; j_gene: TRBJ1-2; v_gene: TRBV4-1; d_gene: .; CDR3nt: TGCGCCAGCAGCCAAGATCGAATGGGGCTGAGAGGCTACACCTTC; CDR3aa: CASSQDRMGLRGYTF
abundance: .; j_gene: TRBJ1-5; v_gene: TRBV19; d_gene: .; CDR3nt: TGTGCCAGTAGCGGGGACGTAGATCAGCCCCAGCATTTT; CDR3aa: CASSGDVDQPQHF
abundance: few; j_gene: TRBJ2-7; v_gene: TRBV9; d_gene: .; CDR3nt: TGTGCCAGCAGCGGACGAGATGATTACGAGCAGTACTTC; CDR3aa: CASSGRDDYEQYF
abundance: .; j_gene: TRBJ1-6; v_gene: TRBV4-3; d_gene: .; CDR3nt: TGCGCCAGCAGCCAAGGGGGTCGGGACGACGTACCCCTCCACTTT; CDR3aa: CASSQGGRDDVPLHF
abundance: .; j_gene: TRBJ1-2; v_gene: TRBV18; d_gene: .; CDR3nt: TGTGCCAGCTCCCCAAATCTTCAAGCAGGATCCTATGGCTACACCTTC; CDR3aa: CASSPNLQAGSYGYTF
abundance: few; j_gene: TRBJ2-1; v_gene: TRBV9; d_gene: .; CDR3nt: TGTGCCAGCAGCGTAGGTAGCGGCCCCTACAATGAGCAGTTCTTC; CDR3aa: CASSVGSGPYNEQFF
abundance: .; j_gene: TRBJ2-1; v_gene: TRBV19; d_gene: TRBD2; CDR3nt: TGTGCCAGTAGCCGGGCTAGCGGGGGGGTGCGTGAGCAGTTCTTC; CDR3aa: CASSRASGGVREQFF
abundance: .; j_gene: TRBJ2-1; v_gene: TRBV6-6; d_gene: TRBD2; CDR3nt: TGTGCCAGCAGTTACTTCGCGGGAGACAATGAGCAGTTCTTC; CDR3aa: CASSYFAGDNEQFF
abundance: few; j_gene: TRBJ2-2; v_gene: TRBV5-4; d_gene: TRBD2; CDR3nt: TGTGCCAGCAGCGGCGGGACTAGCGGGGGATACACCGGGGAGCTGTTTTTT; CDR3aa: CASSGGTSGGYTGELFF
abundance: once; j_gene: TRBJ1-2; v_gene: TRBV7-3; d_gene: TRBD1; CDR3nt: TGTGCCAGCAGCCCACAGGCCACAGGGGTCTATGGCTACACCTTC; CDR3aa: CASSPQATGVYGYTF
abundance: .; j_gene: TRBJ1-4; v_gene: TRBV28; d_gene: .; CDR3nt: TGTGCCAGCACAGCGACCCGAAAACTGTTTTTT; CDR3aa: CASTATRKLFF
abundance: .; j_gene: TRBJ2-3; v_gene: TRBV4-3; d_gene: .; CDR3nt: TGCGCCAGCAGCCCCGAGGGGGGAGATACGCAGTATTTT; CDR3aa: CASSPEGGDTQYF
abundance: few; j_gene: TRBJ1-5; v_gene: TRBV9; d_gene: TRBD1; CDR3nt: TGTGCCAGCAGCCGGACAGGGAATAGCAATCAGCCCCAGCATTTT; CDR3aa: CASSRTGNSNQPQHF
abundance: few; j_gene: TRBJ1-5; v_gene: TRBV2; d_gene: .; CDR3nt: TGTGCCAGCAGTGAATGGGGGGGGCGGGCGCAGCCCCAGCATTTT; CDR3aa: CASSEWGGRAQPQHF
abundance: .; j_gene: TRBJ2-1; v_gene: TRBV2; d_gene: .; CDR3nt: TGTGCCAGCCTGGGACTCCAACCCTACAATGAGCAGTTCTTC; CDR3aa: CASLGLQPYNEQFF
abundance: .; j_gene: TRBJ2-5; v_gene: TRBV10-3; d_gene: TRBD2; CDR3nt: TGTGCCATCAGTGAATCAGGAGCGGGGGCATCTCAAGAGACCCAGTACTTC; CDR3aa: CAISESGAGASQETQYF
abundance: .; j_gene: TRBJ2-7; v_gene: TRBV27; d_gene: .; CDR3nt: TGTGCCAGCAGTCCGGGGCCGGCTAGCTCCTACGAGCAGTACTTC; CDR3aa: CASSPGPASSYEQYF
abundance: .; j_gene: TRBJ1-6; v_gene: TRBV15; d_gene: .; CDR3nt: TGTGCCACCAGCGGGGGGAAGGCCTATAATTCACCCCTCCACTTT; CDR3aa: CATSGGKAYNSPLHF
abundance: .; j_gene: TRBJ2-7; v_gene: TRBV6-6; d_gene: .; CDR3nt: TGTGCCAGCAACCCCTCGGGCAGGGGCCCCAGCGAGCAGTACTTC; CDR3aa: CASNPSGRGPSEQYF
abundance: .; j_gene: TRBJ2-2; v_gene: TRBV15; d_gene: .; CDR3nt: TGTGCCACCAGCAGAGATGGCACATCATATACCGGGGAGCTGTTTTTT; CDR3aa: CATSRDGTSYTGELFF
abundance: .; j_gene: TRBJ2-7; v_gene: TRBV4-3; d_gene: TRBD2; CDR3nt: TGCGCCAGCAGCCATCAATGGGAGGGCTCCTACGAGCAGTACTTC; CDR3aa: CASSHQWEGSYEQYF
abundance: .; j_gene: TRBJ2-3; v_gene: TRBV7-2; d_gene: TRBD2; CDR3nt: TGTGCCAGCAGCTGGCCGAGCGGGGGGGCTGGAGATACGCAGTATTTT; CDR3aa: CASSWPSGGAGDTQYF
abundance: .; j_gene: TRBJ1-2; v_gene: TRBV7-6; d_gene: TRBD1; CDR3nt: TGTGCCAGCAGCTCCCGCCGGGACAGGTATACCTACACCTTC; CDR3aa: CASSSRRDRYTYTF